This is a list of T cell receptor beta chains from one sample in a study of CD8 T cells in Susac syndrome. TCRdb fed the immunoSEQ multiplex PCR reads into MiXCR, producing one record per CDR3 protein. Of about 180,000 distinct CDR3 sequences detected, around 94% appear once; the ten largest clones hold about 0.1%. Sequencing was performed on CD4+ T cells from PBMCs. The source is a human donor with Susac syndrome. Each CDR3 is given with its conserved first and last residue. A D gene is named only where the DNA matches it firmly. Size is omitted from some rows. Given values are once, few, many or a class for expanded clones.

J	size	D	V	CDR3	DNA
TRBJ1-4	-	-	TRBV28	CASSVRGKLFF	TGTGCCAGCAGTGTCAGGGGAAAGCTGTTTTTT
TRBJ1-1	-	-	TRBV7-9	CASSHTDRENEAFF	TGTGCCAGCAGCCATACCGACCGGGAAAATGAAGCTTTCTTT
TRBJ2-2	-	TRBD2	TRBV30	CAWSLAGVNTGELFF	TGTGCCTGGAGTCTGGCGGGGGTCAACACCGGGGAGCTGTTTTTT
TRBJ1-1	-	TRBD1	TRBV16	CASSQKGQGSSAFF	TGTGCCAGCAGCCAAAAGGGACAGGGGAGCTCGGCTTTCTTT
TRBJ1-1	-	-	TRBV18	CASSPVGMNTEAFF	TGTGCCAGCTCACCAGTTGGAATGAACACTGAAGCTTTCTTT
TRBJ1-4	-	-	TRBV12-3/TRBV12-4	CASSFEARQAANEKLFF	TGTGCCAGCAGTTTTGAAGCCCGACAGGCGGCTAATGAAAAACTGTTTTTT
TRBJ2-1	-	-	TRBV28	CASSAPGGRSNSNEQFF	TGTGCCAGCAGTGCCCCTGGGGGCAGGTCGAATAGCAATGAGCAGTTCTTC
TRBJ2-3	-	TRBD1	TRBV6-5	CASRLTGGAGDTQYF	TGTGCCAGCAGGTTAACAGGGGGCGCGGGAGATACGCAGTATTTT
TRBJ1-5	-	-	TRBV7-2	CASSLGTLITNQPQHF	TGTGCCAGCAGCTTAGGGACCTTAATCACGAACCAGCCCCAGCATTTT
TRBJ1-2	-	TRBD1	TRBV30	CAWTTGGDYGYTF	TGTGCCTGGACCACAGGGGGCGACTATGGCTACACCTTC
TRBJ1-5	once	-	TRBV30	CAWSVDLRGGQPQHF	TGTGCCTGGAGTGTCGACTTAAGGGGCGGTCAGCCCCAGCATTTT
TRBJ2-7	-	TRBD2	TRBV6-6	CASSYRGAYEQYF	TGTGCCAGCAGTTACCGGGGGGCCTACGAGCAGTACTTC
TRBJ2-1	-	TRBD2	TRBV5-1	CASSFQTRESNNEQFF	TGCGCCAGCAGCTTTCAAACGCGGGAGTCAAACAATGAGCAGTTCTTC
TRBJ1-4	-	-	TRBV5-1	CASSLGAGVDEKLFF	TGCGCCAGCAGCTTGGGGGCAGGGGTCGATGAAAAACTGTTTTTT
TRBJ2-1	once	TRBD1	TRBV29-1	CSVGLTGGYEQFF	TGCAGCGTTGGACTTACAGGGGGCTATGAGCAGTTCTTC
TRBJ1-1	-	-	TRBV12-3/TRBV12-4	CASIQRVGVNTEAFF	TGTGCCAGCATCCAAAGGGTAGGGGTGAACACTGAAGCTTTCTTT
TRBJ1-1	-	-	TRBV18	CASSPTETEAFF	TGTGCCAGCTCACCGACAGAGACTGAAGCTTTCTTT
TRBJ2-7	-	TRBD1	TRBV18	CASSQADRGKYEQYF	TGTGCCAGCTCACAAGCGGACAGGGGAAAGTACGAGCAGTACTTC
TRBJ2-6	-	TRBD2	TRBV20-1	CSARGGHGTSHTGANVLTF	TGCAGTGCTAGGGGGGGTCATGGGACTAGTCATACTGGGGCCAACGTCCTGACTTTC
TRBJ2-1	-	TRBD1	TRBV20-1	CSVKTGGAYNEQFF	TGCAGTGTTAAAACAGGGGGCGCCTACAATGAGCAGTTCTTC
TRBJ1-1	once	-	TRBV30	CAWSRTLKGEAFF	TGTGCCTGGAGTCGGACCTTAAAGGGTGAAGCTTTCTTT
TRBJ1-1	-	-	TRBV29-1	CSVRVTGSPEAFF	TGCAGCGTCCGGGTCACAGGGAGCCCTGAAGCTTTCTTT
TRBJ2-5	-	-	TRBV29-1	CSVATTGNQETQYF	TGCAGCGTCGCAACTACAGGAAACCAAGAGACCCAGTACTTC
TRBJ1-2	few	-	TRBV7-9	CASSRGTYGYTF	TGTGCCAGCAGCAGGGGAACCTATGGCTACACCTTC
TRBJ1-2	-	TRBD1	TRBV7-9	CASSSQGGANYGYTF	TGTGCCAGCAGCTCCCAGGGGGGAGCTAACTATGGCTACACCTTC
TRBJ2-1	-	-	TRBV4-2	CASSLLQGGEQFF	TGTGCCAGCAGCCTCCTCCAAGGAGGTGAGCAGTTCTTC
TRBJ2-1	-	-	TRBV7-9	CASSARRGQKNEQFF	TGTGCCAGCAGCGCCCGGCGGGGGCAAAAGAATGAGCAGTTCTTC
TRBJ1-2	-	-	TRBV5-6	CASSLPQGIGGYTF	TGTGCCAGCAGCTTGCCACAGGGAATTGGGGGCTACACCTTC
TRBJ2-1	-	-	TRBV5-1	CASSLEVGLYSYNEQFF	TGCGCCAGCAGCTTGGAAGTGGGACTCTACTCCTACAATGAGCAGTTCTTC
TRBJ2-1	-	TRBD1	TRBV4-2	CASSQDAGTGVEGEQFF	TGTGCCAGCAGCCAAGATGCCGGGACAGGGGTAGAGGGGGAGCAGTTCTTC
TRBJ1-4	-	-	TRBV5-4	CASSPSPGTNEKLFF	TGTGCCAGCAGCCCCTCACCTGGAACTAATGAAAAACTGTTTTTT
TRBJ2-7	-	TRBD2	TRBV19	CATREAGGLYEQYF	TGTGCCACCCGAGAGGCGGGAGGCCTCTACGAGCAGTACTTC
TRBJ1-5	-	-	TRBV5-1	CASSLGGDSNQPQHF	TGCGCCAGCAGCTTGGGTGGGGACAGCAATCAGCCCCAGCATTTT
TRBJ1-1	-	-	TRBV5-1	CASSLETDGNTEAFF	TGCGCCAGCAGCTTGGAAACAGATGGGAACACTGAAGCTTTCTTT
TRBJ2-4	-	-	TRBV20-1	CSAGQSKNIQYF	TGCAGTGCTGGACAGAGCAAAAACATTCAGTACTTC
TRBJ1-6	-	TRBD1	TRBV30	CAWNPDRGSSPLHF	TGTGCCTGGAACCCGGACAGGGGATCTTCACCCCTCCACTTT
TRBJ2-1	-	TRBD2	TRBV5-8	CASSPTVLAGRYNEQFF	TGTGCCAGCAGCCCAACTGTATTAGCGGGAAGGTACAATGAGCAGTTCTTC
TRBJ2-7	-	TRBD1	TRBV30	CAWSWVRGHEQYF	TGTGCCTGGAGTTGGGTCAGGGGGCACGAGCAGTACTTC
TRBJ2-1	-	-	TRBV6-2/TRBV6-3	CASTQGTPEQFF	TGTGCCAGCACCCAGGGGACCCCCGAGCAGTTCTTC
TRBJ1-2	-	-	TRBV27	CASTNGGTGNYGYTF	TGTGCCAGCACTAACGGGGGGACGGGGAACTATGGCTACACCTTC
TRBJ2-2	-	-	TRBV2	CASSEHGSDTGELFF	TGTGCCAGCAGCGAACACGGGTCTGACACCGGGGAGCTGTTTTTT
TRBJ2-2	-	-	TRBV20-1	CSARDRRLVTGELFF	TGCAGTGCTAGAGATAGAAGATTGGTGACCGGGGAGCTGTTTTTT
TRBJ2-7	once	TRBD2	TRBV20-1	CSARSQRGDDEQYF	TGCAGTGCTAGATCCCAGCGGGGGGATGACGAGCAGTACTTC
TRBJ1-2	-	-	TRBV4-3	CASSQEHRSDYGYTF	TGCGCCAGCAGCCAAGAGCACAGGTCGGACTATGGCTACACCTTC
TRBJ2-7	once	-	TRBV7-2	CASSLVGRDGEQYF	TGTGCCAGCAGCTTAGTAGGGCGCGATGGCGAGCAGTACTTC
TRBJ2-7	once	-	TRBV2	CASRELGGYEQYF	TGTGCCAGCAGAGAGTTAGGAGGCTACGAGCAGTACTTC
TRBJ2-1	-	-	TRBV7-2	CASSLVRVARYNEQFF	TGTGCCAGCAGCTTAGTAAGGGTGGCCCGCTACAATGAGCAGTTCTTC
TRBJ1-5	-	TRBD1	TRBV20-1	CSASRTGARSNQPQHF	TGCAGTGCCTCTCGGACAGGGGCAAGGAGCAATCAGCCCCAGCATTTT
TRBJ1-1	once	TRBD1	TRBV11-2	CASSFDRVSEAFF	TGTGCCAGCAGCTTTGACAGGGTCTCTGAAGCTTTCTTT